Ten or more counts support the clone carrying this TCR beta chain. This sample was taken from a study of regulatory T cells in long-lasting Graves disease. CDR3-region Arm-PCR and iRepertoire HTBI primers produced the TCR beta libraries. TCRdb called the multiplex PCR reads again in MiXCR, with one record for every CDR3 protein. Altogether some 250,000 distinct CDR3 sequences are present, roughly 21% being singletons, with the ten largest covering around 14%. V was trimmed by 1 base and J by 6 bases, leaving 19 bases between them. Germline V gene sequence: CDR1 SGHAT, CDR2 FQNNGV. The CDR3 runs to 17 residues. Time point specified: newly diagnosed GD, antithyroid drugs for less than 3 months. After RNA was extracted from PBMCs, the TCR library was made from it.

The sequences come from peripheral blood mononuclear cells (PBMCs), collected at new diagnosis, from a patient treated with antithyroid drugs. The chain links TRBV11-2 to TRBJ2-1; D may be TRBD2 (6 bases). The receptor's source is a female donor with Graves disease. CDR3 amino acids: CASSLAGGAVGFNEQFF. CDR3 DNA sequence: TGTGCCAGCAGCTTAGCCGGCGGGGCTGTGGGTTTCAATGAGCAGTTCTTC.